One sample yielded the 21 T cell receptor beta chains listed below, sequenced in a study of T cell repertoires in cytomegalovirus infection (dated by TCRdb to the late 2010s). The sequencer listed for this sample is Illumina HiSeq 1500. The raw public reads went through TCRdb reprocessing: fastp at Q25, MiXCR clone calling, in-frame beta chains kept. Here each entry gathers all rows of one CDR3 protein and keeps the most common genes and DNA. This sample has about 300,000 distinct CDR3 sequences in its table, and around 9.1% of those were observed once. The biggest ten clones account for approximately 2.3% of the sample. The sequencing input was PBMCs. The receptors derive from a human donor in good health (CMV status not recorded). Some clones in this sample may be carry-over from other donors' samples.

The table lists this clonotype with a count of one. Possible read error: a much larger clone is one base away. The chain combines TRBV2 with TRBJ2-7; unclear D gene. Germline lookup yields CDR1 SNHLY and CDR2 FYNNEI. The CDR3 loop spans 12 amino acids. The CDR3 is CASEAEPYERYF. CDR3 in DNA: TGTGCCAGCGAGGCGGAACCCTACGAGCGGTACTTC.

This clonotype was counted ten times or more. The chain couples TRBV7-6 to TRBJ2-6, with 9 nucleotides matching TRBD1. The junction had 15 bases not matched to a gene; V was cut back by 5 bases and J by 1 base. The CDR3 spans 20 residues. Germline assignment: CDR1 SGHVS and CDR2 FNYEAQ. CDR3 region: CASSLHQAGQGLSGANVLTF. CDR3 nucleotide sequence: TGTGCCAGCAGCCTTCACCAGGCGGGACAGGGTCTATCTGGGGCCAACGTCCTGACTTTC.

This clonotype was seen many times. The V gene is TRBV7-2, the J gene TRBJ1-1, with no clear D. The CDR3 sequence is 12 residues long. V dropped 5 bases and J dropped 6 bases, with 10 bases sitting between them. Germline V CDR1 and CDR2: SGHTA, FQGNSA. CDR3 region: CASSRGIAEAFF. CDR3 nucleotides: TGTGCCAGCAGCCGAGGTATAGCTGAAGCTTTCTTT.

There are a few counts of this clonotype. The chain recombines TRBV28 with TRBJ2-7; D is perhaps TRBD1 (5 bases). The CDR3 totals 14 residues. V was pared by 4 bases and J by 5 bases, with 15 bases between. Looked up from germline, CDR1 is MDHEN and CDR2 is SYDVKM. CDR3 nucleotide sequence: TGTGCCAGCAGTTGGTCCAGGGTGGTCCACGAGCAGTACGTC. It codes for CASSWSRVVHEQYV.

This clonotype has ten or more counts. The chain combines TRBV29-1 with TRBJ1-5; TRBD1 is a possible D gene (5 bases). CDR1 SQVTM and CDR2 ANQGSEA come from the germline V gene. Trimming pared 4 bases from V and 0 bases from J, leaving 7 bases between. The CDR3 is made up of 13 amino acids. CDR3 amino acids: CSVATDSNQPQHF. The DNA for the CDR3 is TGCAGCGTTGCGACAGATAGCAATCAGCCCCAGCATTTT.

In its sample, this clonotype was seen many times. The chain is built from TRBV7-2 and TRBJ1-6; 7 nucleotides line up with TRBD1. V was pared by 5 bases and J by 10 bases, with 11 bases of the junction left unmatched. The germline V gene encodes CDR1 SGHTA and CDR2 FQGNSA. The CDR3 extends over 15 amino acids. The CDR3 is CASSIWTGAMSPLHF. The CDR3 DNA is TGTGCCAGCAGCATTTGGACAGGCGCGATGTCACCCCTCCACTTT.

This clonotype was seen repeatedly, ten times or more. This chain connects TRBV6-6 to TRBJ2-3; D is possibly TRBD2 (5 bases). Germline-derived CDR1 and CDR2 are MNHNY and SVGAGI (reference sequence). There are 14 residues in the CDR3. V lost 2 bases and J 4 bases, leaving 10 bases between the germline ends. DNA of the CDR3: TGTGCCAGCAGTTACGGAGGAGGAGCAGATACGCAGTATTTT. This sequence encodes CASSYGGGADTQYF.

This chain links TRBV20-1 with TRBJ2-2; 8 nucleotides align to TRBD1. Trimming took 4 bases from V and 7 from J; bases not matched to a gene: 8. Germline CDR1 is DFQATT and CDR2 is SNEGSKA (reference sequence). The CDR3 has 14 amino acids. The DNA for the CDR3 is TGCAGTGCTACGAACAGGGGGACAGGCGGGGAGCTGTTTTTT. Its protein product is CSATNRGTGGELFF.

This clonotype was picked up many times. The chain links TRBV5-1 to TRBJ1-1; tentative D call: TRBD1 (5 bases). CDR1 and CDR2 from the germline V gene are SGHRS and YFSETQ. There are 12 residues in the CDR3. Trimming removed 5 bases from V and 4 bases from J, with 9 bases in between. CDR3: CASSGGGTEAFF. The DNA for the CDR3 is TGCGCCAGCAGTGGGGGAGGCACTGAAGCTTTCTTT.

This clonotype was observed a few times. This chain joins TRBV6-2 or TRBV6-3 and TRBJ2-1; the D gene is possibly TRBD1 (6 bases). CDR3 length: 14 amino acids. Germline V lookup: CDR1 MNHEY, CDR2 SVGEGT. Trimming took 4 bases from V and 3 from J, leaving 10 bases between them. CDR3 in amino acids: CASSLTGIYNEQFF. CDR3 coding DNA: TGTGCCAGCAGTTTAACAGGGATCTACAATGAGCAGTTCTTC.

This clonotype was seen at least ten times. The J gene is TRBJ2-3, the V gene TRBV4-2; weak D call: TRBD2 (5 bases). Germline lookup yields CDR1 LGHNA and CDR2 YNFKEQ. V was cut by 4 bases and J by 3 bases, with 17 bases left in between. The CDR3 has 16 residues. CDR3 sequence reads: CASSPQGSASTDTQYF. The CDR3 nucleotides are TGTGCCAGCAGCCCGCAAGGGAGTGCCTCAACAGATACGCAGTATTTT.

This clonotype was observed at least ten times. This sequence joins TRBV5-1 and TRBJ2-3, with 8 positions matching TRBD1. With 5 bases clipped from V and 0 bases from J, the junction kept 5 bases outside the gene matches. CDR1 is SGHRS and CDR2 is YFSETQ in the germline V gene. CDR3 length equals 15 residues. CDR3 bases: TGCGCCAGCAGGACTTGGACAGGGAGCACAGATACGCAGTATTTT. It specifies CASRTWTGSTDTQYF.

This clonotype was seen at least ten times. J is TRBJ2-3 and V is TRBV29-1; TRBD1 agrees at 8 bases. The J segment lost 3 bases and the V segment lost 4 bases, leaving 6 bases of the junction unmatched. Germline CDR1 SQVTM, CDR2 ANQGSEA. The CDR3 runs to 14 residues. The CDR3 coding sequence is TGCAGCGTTGTTGGACAGGGTCCAACAGATACGCAGTATTTT. Protein sequence: CSVVGQGPTDTQYF.

This clonotype was recorded many times. The gene calls are TRBV6-2 or TRBV6-3 and TRBJ2-5, with D perhaps TRBD1 or TRBD2 (5 bases each). This CDR3 contains 15 residues. V was clipped by 6 bases and J by 6 bases, with 20 bases between them. The germline CDR1 and CDR2 sequences are MNHEY and SVGEGT. CDR3 sequence reads: CASSDLTGARKTQYF. The CDR3 DNA is TGTGCCAGCAGCGACCTGACCGGGGCCCGAAAGACCCAGTACTTC.

This clonotype was recorded at least ten times. The rearrangement uses TRBV14 and TRBJ1-6; maybe TRBD1 (5 bases). There are 15 residues in the CDR3. The ends were cut back, 1 base at V and 7 bases at J, with 11 bases in the middle. Germline CDR1 reads SGHDN; CDR2 reads FVKESK. The CDR3 reads CASSQARGGNSPLHF. In DNA, the CDR3 is TGTGCCAGCAGCCAAGCTCGGGGCGGCAATTCACCCCTCCACTTT. Combining the CDR3 with reference TRBV14 and TRBJ1-6 gives the whole variable domain EAGVTQFPSHSVIEKGQTVTLRCDPISGHDNLYWYRRVMGKEIKFLLHFVKESKQDESGMPNNRFLAERTGGTYSTLKVQPAELEDSGVYFCASSQARGGNSPLHFGNGTRLTVT.

This clonotype was seen many times. The V call is TRBV24-1, the J call TRBJ2-1; D remains unclear. The CDR3 loop spans 15 amino acids. Germline CDR1 KGHDR, CDR2 SFDVKD. Trimming took off 3 bases at V and 4 bases at J, with 12 bases between the two ends. CDR3 bases: TGTGCCACCAGTGATGTGGGATCTATATACAATGAGCAGTTCTTC. Translated: CATSDVGSIYNEQFF.

In its sample, this clonotype was seen many times. This chain links TRBV28 with TRBJ1-2; possible D gene TRBD1, 5 bases. Germline V gene lookup returns CDR1 MDHEN and CDR2 SYDVKM. V lost 4 bases and J 5 bases, leaving 17 bases between the germline ends. CDR3 size: 15 residues. Here the CDR3 DNA reads TGTGCCAGCAGTTCGGTGGCTCAGGGAGGGTATGGCTACACCTTC. Encoded protein: CASSSVAQGGYGYTF.

This clonotype came up many times. The chain has TRBV4-3 and TRBJ2-1; possibly TRBD1 for D (5 bases). The CDR3 consists of 16 residues. Per the germline V gene, CDR1 is LGHNA and CDR2 is YSLEER. V was clipped by 0 bases and J by 2 bases, with 11 bases between them. The CDR3: CASSQEGGAPYNEQFF. In nucleotides, the CDR3 is TGCGCCAGCAGCCAAGAAGGTGGGGCCCCCTACAATGAGCAGTTCTTC.

At least ten counts were recorded for this clonotype. This rearrangement joins TRBV6-2 or TRBV6-3 to TRBJ2-1, with unresolved D. Germline assignment: CDR1 MNHEY and CDR2 SVGEGT. The CDR3 spans 14 residues. V was shortened by 6 bases and J by 5 bases, with 14 bases between the two germline ends. The CDR3 DNA reads TGTGCCAGCAGGGAAATCGGGCCCCACAATGAGCAGTTCTTC. Translated: CASREIGPHNEQFF.

V usage is TRBV11-2 and J usage is TRBJ2-5; TRBD2 aligns across 8 bases. Germline assignment: CDR1 SGHAT and CDR2 FQNNGV. V was clipped by 3 bases and J by 1 base; unmatched bases: 7. The CDR3 runs 16 residues. The CDR3 nucleotides read TGTGCCAGCAGCTTTATGGCGGGGGGATTCCAAGAGACCCAGTACTTC. It translates to CASSFMAGGFQETQYF.

The chain uses TRBV29-1 and TRBJ2-5, with D possibly being TRBD1 (5 bases). Germline CDR1 reads SQVTM; CDR2 reads ANQGSEA. The V end was cut by 4 bases, the J end by 4 bases, with 19 bases between. The CDR3 has 15 amino acids. CDR3 sequence reads: CSVVKGVFQGETQYF. CDR3 nucleotide sequence: TGCAGCGTTGTGAAAGGGGTTTTCCAGGGAGAGACCCAGTACTTC.